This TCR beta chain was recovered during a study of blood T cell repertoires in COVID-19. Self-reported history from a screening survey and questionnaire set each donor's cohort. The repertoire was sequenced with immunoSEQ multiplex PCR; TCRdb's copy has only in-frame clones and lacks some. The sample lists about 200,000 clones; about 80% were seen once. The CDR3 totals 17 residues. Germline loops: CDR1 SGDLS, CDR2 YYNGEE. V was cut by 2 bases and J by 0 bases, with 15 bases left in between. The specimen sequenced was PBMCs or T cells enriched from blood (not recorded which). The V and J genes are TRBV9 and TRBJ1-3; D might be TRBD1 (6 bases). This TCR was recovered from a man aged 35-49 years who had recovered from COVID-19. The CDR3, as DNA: TGTGCCAGCAGCGTTTCACAGGGTCGGAGCTCTGGAAACACCATATATTTT. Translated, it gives CASSVSQGRSSGNTIYF.